A single sample gave rise to the 14 T cell receptor beta chains below, sequenced in a study of shared clonotypes between healthy human individuals. The repertoire was sequenced with immunoSEQ multiplex PCR; TCRdb's copy has only in-frame clones and lacks some. This sample has 1.6 million or so clones, with less than 99% found just once. Material: naive CD4+ T cells sorted from blood. Subset of the sample: CD45RA+ positively selected. These receptors all come from a man aged 25 to 45 in good health.

The V and J genes are TRBV11-2 and TRBJ1-2; 9 bases agree with TRBD1. The CDR3 spans 18 residues. Per the germline V gene, CDR1 is SGHAT and CDR2 is FQNNGV. V dropped 5 bases and J dropped 4; count of bases not matched to a gene: 17. CDR3 loop: CASSRDRVGVSTPYGYTF. DNA of the CDR3: TGTGCCAGCAGCCGGGACAGGGTGGGGGTGTCTACTCCCTATGGCTACACCTTC. The full variable domain, in which reference TRBV11-2 and TRBJ1-2 provide the parts outside the CDR3, is EAGVAQSPRYKIIEKRQSVAFWCNPISGHATLYWYQQILGQGPKLLIQFQNNGVVDDSQLPKDRFSAERLKGVDSTLKIQPAKLEDSAVYLCASSRDRVGVSTPYGYTFGSGTRLTVV.

This chain connects TRBV18 to TRBJ2-2; 13 bases map to TRBD2. Germline V gives CDR1 KGHSH, CDR2 LQKENI. CDR3 length: 16 amino acids. V lost 6 bases to trimming and J lost 7 bases; unmatched junction nucleotides: 8. CDR3 sequence reads: CASSGLAGAPRGELFF. The DNA of the CDR3 is TGTGCCAGCTCCGGACTAGCGGGAGCCCCCCGCGGGGAGCTGTTTTTT.

The V gene is TRBV5-1, the J gene TRBJ2-3; D ambiguous. Deletions cut 0 bases from V and 5 bases from J, with 16 bases between. The CDR3 covers 16 residues. Germline V gene data show CDR1 as SGHRS and CDR2 as YFSETQ. The chain's CDR3 is CASSLGLPLARDTQYF. CDR3 DNA sequence: TGCGCCAGCAGCTTGGGACTCCCCCTGGCCCGAGATACGCAGTATTTT.

The chain combines TRBV5-6 with TRBJ1-3; D unclear. Germline loops: CDR1 SGHDT, CDR2 YYEEEE. The CDR3 runs 15 residues. V lost 1 base and J 0 bases, leaving 8 bases between the germline ends. The DNA of the CDR3 is TGTGCCAGCAGCTTGTTTGGGGACTCTGGAAACACCATATATTTT. Amino acid sequence: CASSLFGDSGNTIYF.

This rearrangement joins TRBV18 to TRBJ1-1; 7 nucleotides align to TRBD1. The CDR3 has 14 residues. Germline V CDR1 and CDR2: KGHSH, LQKENI. J was trimmed by 3 bases and V by 3 bases; bases with no gene match: 4. The CDR3 sequence is CASSPQGEYTEAFF. The CDR3 nucleotides are TGTGCCAGCTCACCGCAGGGGGAGTACACTGAAGCTTTCTTT.

The CDR3 DNA reads as TGTGCCAGCAGCCATATGAGGATTCAAGAGACCCAGTACTTC. Its translation: CASSHMRIQETQYF. The chain employs TRBV27 and TRBJ2-5; D is ambiguous. The CDR3 is made up of 14 amino acids. With 6 bases removed from V and 2 bases from J, the gap between germline ends came to 13 bases. Germline V gives CDR1 MNHEY, CDR2 SMNVEV (reference sequence).

The chain's CDR3 is CASSLVGGDSYEQYF. As DNA, the CDR3 is TGTGCCAGCAGCTTAGTAGGCGGAGACTCCTACGAGCAGTACTTC. The chain links TRBV7-9 to TRBJ2-7; D uncertain. The CDR3 is made up of 15 amino acids. The V gene lost 1 base and the J gene lost 0 bases, with 10 bases spanning the gap. Looked up from germline, CDR1 is SEHNR and CDR2 is FQNEAQ (reference sequence).

In this sample, this clone turned up once. The chain uses TRBV11-2 and TRBJ2-7; 7 bases agree with TRBD1. The CDR3 has 18 residues. V lost 5 bases, J lost 2 bases, and 18 bases stayed unmatched. The germline V gene has CDR1 SGHAT and CDR2 FQNNGV. This chain's CDR3 is CASSPLRQGQPTPYEQYF. DNA of the CDR3: TGTGCCAGCAGCCCCCTAAGACAGGGCCAACCGACACCCTACGAGCAGTACTTC.

In this sample, this clone turned up a few times. The chain joins TRBV28 to TRBJ2-7; D perhaps matches TRBD1 (6 bases). CDR3 length: 14 residues. V was shortened by 5 bases and J by 0 bases, with 11 bases between the two germline ends. Germline V gives CDR1 MDHEN, CDR2 SYDVKM. The CDR3 spells CASSTSRGSYEQYF. The CDR3 DNA follows: TGTGCCAGCAGTACCTCCAGGGGCTCCTACGAGCAGTACTTC.

This clone was seen a single time. The gene calls are TRBV2 and TRBJ2-3; maybe TRBD1 (5 bases). Trimming took off 2 bases at V and 1 base at J, with 10 bases between the two ends. CDR3 length: 15 residues. Germline CDR1 is SNHLY and CDR2 is FYNNEI. Here the CDR3 reads CASSEIVGGTDTQYF. In DNA, the CDR3 is TGTGCCAGCAGTGAAATTGTAGGGGGCACAGATACGCAGTATTTT.

V is TRBV2 and J is TRBJ2-7; 7 bases line up with TRBD1. The CDR3 is 12 residues long. V lost 7 bases, J lost 8 bases, and 8 bases stayed unmatched. Germline CDR1 reads SNHLY; CDR2 reads FYNNEI. The chain's CDR3 is CASTQGVGKQYF. The CDR3 coding sequence is TGTGCCAGCACCCAGGGGGTCGGCAAGCAGTACTTC.

This CDR3 reads CASGLGEPREQFF. Here the CDR3 DNA reads TGTGCTAGTGGTTTGGGGGAGCCCCGAGAGCAGTTCTTC. This chain joins TRBV12-5 and TRBJ2-1; D might be TRBD2 (5 bases). The length of the CDR3 is 13 residues. Germline V gene lookup returns CDR1 LGHNT and CDR2 FRNRAP. V was pared by 1 base and J by 10 bases, with 11 bases between.

The chain uses TRBV7-9 and TRBJ1-3, with D possibly matching TRBD1 (6 bases). The V gene lost 5 bases and the J gene lost 3 bases, with 8 bases spanning the gap. The CDR3 has 13 residues. CDR1 and CDR2 from the germline V gene are SEHNR and FQNEAQ (reference sequence). CDR3 protein: CASSRTDGNTIYF. In DNA form, the CDR3 reads TGTGCCAGCAGCCGGACAGATGGAAACACCATATATTTT.

The rearrangement links TRBV2 to TRBJ2-1; perhaps TRBD1 as D (6 bases). Germline V gives CDR1 SNHLY, CDR2 FYNNEI. The CDR3 contains 12 residues. Trimming shortened V by 10 bases and J by 7 bases, and 14 bases separated the two germline ends. Here the CDR3 reads CATQTGGNEQFF. In nucleotides, the CDR3 is TGTGCCACTCAGACAGGCGGGAATGAGCAGTTCTTC.